The 8 T cell receptor beta chains below were found in one sample sequenced in a study of cytomegalovirus exposure and HLA in healthy donors. Repertoires were generated with immunoSEQ multiplex PCR, while TCRdb's copy carries only in-frame clones and drops some. This sample has just under 75,000 clones, with roughly 93% found just once. Sequencing used PBMCs. Source of these receptors: a young woman in good health and CMV-seropositive.

This clone appeared a few times. This sequence joins TRBV13 and TRBJ2-1; D perhaps matches TRBD2 (6 bases). Trimming removed 5 bases at V and 8 bases at J, with 19 bases between. The V gene's germline CDR1 is PRHDT and CDR2 FYEKMQ (reference sequence). This CDR3 is built from 15 residues. CDR3 nucleotides: TGTGCCAGCAGCCTGTTCCGCGGGAATCACTATGAGCAGTTCTTC. This translates into CASSLFRGNHYEQFF.

The chain combines TRBV18 with TRBJ1-5; D gene ambiguous. Germline CDR1 is KGHSH and CDR2 is LQKENI. Trimming stripped 2 bases from V and 5 bases from J, with 7 bases between. The CDR3 totals 13 residues. The CDR3 sequence: CASSPAGDQPQHF. The CDR3 coding sequence is TGTGCCAGCTCACCAGCGGGTGATCAGCCCCAGCATTTT.

V and J are TRBV5-1 and TRBJ2-7; possibly TRBD1 for D (6 bases). This CDR3 has 14 amino acids. Germline values: CDR1 SGHRS, CDR2 YFSETQ. The V and J ends lost 5 bases and 3 bases respectively, with 15 bases between them. CDR3 DNA: TGCGCCAGCAGGCCAGGGGTAGGGAGCTACGAGCAGTACTTC. It encodes CASRPGVGSYEQYF.

V is TRBV19 and J is TRBJ2-1; 7 positions agree with TRBD2. Germline lookup yields CDR1 LNHDA and CDR2 SQIVND (reference sequence). V shed 1 base and J 0 bases; nucleotides not matched to a gene: 0. CDR3 length equals 15 residues. The CDR3 sequence: CASSIGGGSYNEQFF. CDR3 coding DNA: TGTGCCAGTAGTATAGGGGGGGGCTCCTACAATGAGCAGTTCTTC.

J is TRBJ1-1 and V is TRBV5-5, with D uncertain. Germline CDR1 SGHKS, CDR2 YYEKEE (reference sequence). The CDR3 sequence is 12 residues long. V was pared by 3 bases and J by 5 bases, with 8 bases between. In DNA, the CDR3 is TGTGCCAGCAGCTGGGCCAGAACTGAAGCTTTCTTT. It is translated as CASSWARTEAFF.

V gene TRBV7-9 combines with J gene TRBJ2-2; D unclear. CDR1 and CDR2 (germline): SEHNR, FQNEAQ (reference sequence). CDR3 length equals 14 residues. V gave up 2 bases and J gave up 5 bases, with 9 bases separating them. CDR3 bases: TGTGCCAGCAGCTTAAATACAAAAACCGGGGAGCTGTTTTTT. This sequence encodes CASSLNTKTGELFF.

This sequence joins TRBV5-8 and TRBJ1-2; D is ambiguous. CDR3 size: 14 residues. Deletions cut 4 bases from V and 0 bases from J, with 10 bases between. Germline loops: CDR1 SGHTS, CDR2 YDEGEE. The CDR3 nucleotides read TGTGCCAGCAGCCCTACGATCGCTAACTATGGCTACACCTTC. Its protein product is CASSPTIANYGYTF.

This chain connects TRBV4-1 to TRBJ2-3; TRBD2 matches at 14 bases. J lost 2 bases, V lost 1 base, and 5 bases had no gene match. The CDR3 is 18 residues long. The germline CDR1 and CDR2 sequences are MGHRA and YSYEKL. The CDR3 DNA reads TGCGCCAGCAGCCAAGGGGGACTAGCGGGGGCCTCCACAGATACGCAGTATTTT. Translating gives CASSQGGLAGASTDTQYF.